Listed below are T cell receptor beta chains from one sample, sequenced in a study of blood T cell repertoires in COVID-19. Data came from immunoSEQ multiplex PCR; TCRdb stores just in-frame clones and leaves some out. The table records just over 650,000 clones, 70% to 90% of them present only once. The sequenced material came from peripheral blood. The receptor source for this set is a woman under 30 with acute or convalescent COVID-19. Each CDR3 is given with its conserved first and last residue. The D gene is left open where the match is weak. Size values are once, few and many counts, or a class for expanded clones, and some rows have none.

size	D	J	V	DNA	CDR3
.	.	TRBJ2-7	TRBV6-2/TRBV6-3	TGTGCCAGCAGTTACTCCTATCAGGGAACCTACGAGCAGTACTTC	CASSYSYQGTYEQYF
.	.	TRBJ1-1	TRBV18	TGTGCCAGCTCACCCCGGACTCACAGCCCCTACACTGAAGCTTTCTTT	CASSPRTHSPYTEAFF
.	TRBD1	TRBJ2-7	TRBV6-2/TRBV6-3	TGTGCCAGCAGTTACTCGATTAGGACTGAAAGGACAGGGGGCCTAGACGAGCAGTACTTC	CASSYSIRTERTGGLDEQYF
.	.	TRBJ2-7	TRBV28	TGTGCCAGCAGCCAGGGGAGATCCTACGAGCAGTACTTC	CASSQGRSYEQYF
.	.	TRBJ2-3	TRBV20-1	TGCAGTGCTAGAGATCCCGGTGTGAGGTATTTT	CSARDPGVRYF
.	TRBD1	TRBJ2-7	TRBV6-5	TGTGCCAGCCGAGATCGGACAGGGGACGGCGAGCAGTACTTC	CASRDRTGDGEQYF
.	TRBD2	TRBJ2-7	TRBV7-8	TGTGCCAGCAGCCCCGGGCGGGGGGCTTCCTACGAGCAGTACTTC	CASSPGRGASYEQYF
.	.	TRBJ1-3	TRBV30	TGTGCCTGGAGTGTAGGGGTGATACAGGGAAACACCATATATTTT	CAWSVGVIQGNTIYF
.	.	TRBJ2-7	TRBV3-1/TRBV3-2	TGTGCCAGCAGCTGGGGAGGCGAGCTCTACGAGCAGTACTTC	CASSWGGELYEQYF
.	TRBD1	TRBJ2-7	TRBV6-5	TGTGCCAGCAGTTTTAACAGGGGGCATTACGAGCAGTACTTC	CASSFNRGHYEQYF
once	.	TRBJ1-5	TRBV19	TGTGCCAGTAGTTACGGGGACTCGTATAGCAATCAGCCCCAGCATTTT	CASSYGDSYSNQPQHF
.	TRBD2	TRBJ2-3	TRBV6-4	TGTGCCAGCAGTCCGCTCGGGAGCGGGGGGGACCAGGGTACGCAGTATTTT	CASSPLGSGGDQGTQYF
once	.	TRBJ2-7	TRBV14	TGTGCCAGCAGCTTCGACTACCACTCCTACGAGCAGTACTTC	CASSFDYHSYEQYF
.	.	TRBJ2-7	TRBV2	TGTGCCAGCAACCCCCCGATTGGCCACGAGCAGTACTTC	CASNPPIGHEQYF
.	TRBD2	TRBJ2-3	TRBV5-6	TGTGCCAGCAGCTGGACTAGGTGGAGATCCACAGATACGCAGTATTTT	CASSWTRWRSTDTQYF
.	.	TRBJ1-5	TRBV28	TGTGCCAGCAATGGGAGGGCGCAGCCCCAGCATTTT	CASNGRAQPQHF
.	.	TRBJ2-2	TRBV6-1	TGTGCCAGCAGTGAAAGGGCAGGGAACGGGGAGCTGTTTTTT	CASSERAGNGELFF
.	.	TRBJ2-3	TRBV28	TGTGCCAGCAGTCCCTGGGGGGGGGCAAAGGATACGCAGTATTTT	CASSPWGGAKDTQYF
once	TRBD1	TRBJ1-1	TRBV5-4	TGTGCCAGCAGGGGACAGTTTCCGAACACTGAAGCTTTCTTT	CASRGQFPNTEAFF
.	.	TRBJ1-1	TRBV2	TGTGCCAGCAGGTCGACTCGAATGAACACTGAAGCTTTCTTT	CASRSTRMNTEAFF
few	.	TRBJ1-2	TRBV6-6	TGTGCCAGCAGTTACTCAGGGGATTGGTATGGCTACACCTTC	CASSYSGDWYGYTF
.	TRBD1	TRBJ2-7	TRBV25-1	TGTGCCAGCACCCAACAGACAGGGACCGAGCAGTACTTC	CASTQQTGTEQYF
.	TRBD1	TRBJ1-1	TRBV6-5	TGTGCCAGCAGCCGACAGGGTGACACTGAAGCTTTCTTT	CASSRQGDTEAFF
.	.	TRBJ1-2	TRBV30	TGTGCCTGGAGTCTGGTGGAGGGAGGGCTAGATGGCTACACCTTC	CAWSLVEGGLDGYTF
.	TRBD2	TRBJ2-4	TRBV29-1	TGCAGCGGAACTAGCGGGGGCCCTGGGCACATTCAGTACTTC	CSGTSGGPGHIQYF
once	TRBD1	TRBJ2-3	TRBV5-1	TGCGCCAGCAGCCCCGGACAGGGGACAGATACGCAGTATTTT	CASSPGQGTDTQYF
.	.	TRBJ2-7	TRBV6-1	TGTGCCAGCAGTGACGGGGGAATGGTCTACGAGCAGTACTTC	CASSDGGMVYEQYF
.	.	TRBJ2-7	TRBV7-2	TGTGCCAGCAGCTTAAGCGATTTGAGCTCCTACGAGCAGTACTTC	CASSLSDLSSYEQYF
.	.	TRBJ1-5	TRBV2	TGTGCCAGCAGTGTCGGGGGTAGTCAGCCCCAGCATTTT	CASSVGGSQPQHF
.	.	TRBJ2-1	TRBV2	TGTGCCAGCACGTCGGGGGACAATGAGCAGTTCTTC	CASTSGDNEQFF
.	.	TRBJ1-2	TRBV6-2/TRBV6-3	TGTGCCAGCAGTTACGGCGGCGGATCTTATGGCTACACCTTC	CASSYGGGSYGYTF
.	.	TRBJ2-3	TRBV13	TGTGCCAGCAGCCGGGACAGACGGCGGGAAGATACGCAGTATTTT	CASSRDRRREDTQYF
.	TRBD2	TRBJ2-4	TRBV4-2	TGTGCCAGCAGCCTAGGCGGGGGGGCTGCCAAAAACATTCAGTACTTC	CASSLGGGAAKNIQYF
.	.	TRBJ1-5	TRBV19	TGTGCCAGTAGCTTGGTAGTTCGGTTTTTAGGGGATAGCAATCAGCCCCAGCATTTT	CASSLVVRFLGDSNQPQHF
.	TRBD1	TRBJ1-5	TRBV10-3	TGTGCCATCAGTGGAACAGGGGGCAATCAGCCCCAGCATTTT	CAISGTGGNQPQHF
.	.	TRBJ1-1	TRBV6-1	TGTGCCAGCAGTGAAGGTCACAGCAGGTGGAGGGAAGCTTTCTTT	CASSEGHSRWREAFF
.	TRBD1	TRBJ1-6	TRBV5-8	TGTGCCAGCACCCAGGCGGGACAGTATAATTCACCCCTCCACTTT	CASTQAGQYNSPLHF
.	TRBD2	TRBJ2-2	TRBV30	TGTGCCGGACTAGTTCGGGCCGGGGAGCTGTTTTTT	CAGLVRAGELFF
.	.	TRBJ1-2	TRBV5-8	TGTGCCAGCAGCCCCACAGGGAACTATGGCTACACCTTC	CASSPTGNYGYTF
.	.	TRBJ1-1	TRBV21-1	TGTGCCAGCAGCAAATCTGAGGGGGATCGAGTAGGATCCACTGAAGCTTTCTTT	CASSKSEGDRVGSTEAFF
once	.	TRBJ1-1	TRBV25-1	TGTGCCAGCAGTGAAGGAAAGACTCGGTGGCCCACTGAAGCTTTCTTT	CASSEGKTRWPTEAFF
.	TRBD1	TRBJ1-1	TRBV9	TGTGCCAGCAGCCCCCGGACAGGGAGGACTGAAGCTTTCTTT	CASSPRTGRTEAFF
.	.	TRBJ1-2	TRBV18	TGTGCCAGCTCACCAAGACAGCACTATGGCTACACCTTC	CASSPRQHYGYTF
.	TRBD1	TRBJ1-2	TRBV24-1	TGTGCCACCAGTGATGACAGGGGTGGCTACACCTTC	CATSDDRGGYTF
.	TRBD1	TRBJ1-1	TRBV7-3	TGTGCCAGCAGCTTAGTCCCGGGACAGTTCACGGACACTGAAGCTTTCTTT	CASSLVPGQFTDTEAFF
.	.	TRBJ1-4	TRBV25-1	TGTGCCAGCAGTGAATATTTCCTTGCAACTAATGAAAAACTGTTTTTT	CASSEYFLATNEKLFF
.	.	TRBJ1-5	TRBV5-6	TGTGCCAGCAGCTTGGGTGGGGGGTCCGAAAATCAGCCCCAGCATTTT	CASSLGGGSENQPQHF